Below, 32 T cell receptor beta chains from the same sample are listed, as sequenced in a study of shared clonotypes between healthy human individuals. The repertoire was sequenced with immunoSEQ multiplex PCR; TCRdb's copy has only in-frame clones and lacks some. This sample has approximately 1.9 million clones; 80% to 95% occur once, and the top ten carry around 1.7%. As defined, naive CD8 cells were CD45RO-negative and positively selected for CCR7, with terminally differentiated effector memory CD45RA+ cells excluded. Specimen: naive CD8+ T cells from PBMCs. These receptors were collected from a man aged 18-30 years in good health. Some clones in this sample may be carry-over from other donors' samples.

The V and J genes are TRBV6-6 and TRBJ2-2; no definite D call. Germline V gene data show CDR1 as MNHNY and CDR2 as SVGAGI (reference sequence). V was clipped by 4 bases and J by 2 bases, with 11 bases between them. The CDR3 runs to 15 residues. Here the CDR3 DNA reads TGTGCCAGCAGTTTCGCGGTCCTTAACACCGGGGAGCTGTTTTTT. Its protein is CASSFAVLNTGELFF.

The chain has TRBV13 and TRBJ2-7; 7 bases align to TRBD2. Germline assignment: CDR1 PRHDT and CDR2 FYEKMQ (reference sequence). V trimming: 2 bases; J trimming: 5 bases; junction bases outside the gene matches: 6. The CDR3 runs to 14 residues. The CDR3 sequence: CASSLTRGVNEQYF. The CDR3 DNA is TGTGCCAGCAGCTTAACTCGGGGGGTCAACGAGCAGTACTTC.

The CDR3 sequence is CASRERAPSYEQYF. The DNA for the CDR3 is TGCGCCAGCAGAGAGAGGGCTCCATCCTACGAGCAGTACTTC. This chain uses TRBV10-2 with TRBJ2-7, with D perhaps matching TRBD2 (5 bases). The CDR3 loop spans 14 amino acids. V gave up 6 bases and J gave up 1 base, with 13 bases separating them. Per germline, CDR1 WSHSY and CDR2 SAAADI.

This clone came up a few times. The chain combines TRBV19 with TRBJ2-6, with D unclear. V shed 10 bases and J shed 2 bases, with 6 bases lying between them. Germline CDR1 LNHDA, CDR2 SQIVND (reference sequence). The CDR3 length is 12 residues. For the CDR3, the DNA is TGTGCCACTACGACTGGGGCCAACGTCCTGACTTTC. This gives the protein CATTTGANVLTF.

V gene TRBV28 combines with J gene TRBJ1-6; D is unclear. The V end lost 4 bases, the J end lost 11 bases, and 6 bases lay between the germline ends. Germline CDR1 and CDR2: MDHEN and SYDVKM. This CDR3 region has 11 residues. The CDR3 is CASSWNAPLHF. The CDR3 nucleotides read TGTGCCAGCAGTTGGAACGCACCCCTCCACTTT.

The sample holds one count of this clone. The chain is built from TRBV5-4 and TRBJ2-7, with TRBD2 matching over 10 bases. The CDR3 length is 14 residues. Germline V CDR1 and CDR2: SGHNT, YYREEE (reference sequence). J lost 3 bases, V lost 6 bases, and 6 bases had no gene match. The CDR3 here is CASTTGTSDYEQYF. The CDR3 nucleotides read TGTGCCAGCACCACCGGGACTAGCGACTACGAGCAGTACTTC.

The V call is TRBV9, the J call TRBJ2-7; the D gene could be TRBD1 or TRBD2 (5 bases each). Trimming removed 0 bases from V and 6 bases from J, with 16 bases in between. Germline CDR1 SGDLS, CDR2 YYNGEE. There are 15 residues in the CDR3. CDR3 nucleotides: TGTGCCAGCAGCGTAGAAGGGACGGGTGGCCCCGAGCAGTACTTC. Amino acid sequence: CASSVEGTGGPEQYF.

The chain couples TRBV6-1 to TRBJ2-7; D unresolved. Trimming took 2 bases from V and 3 from J, leaving 11 bases between them. Per the germline V gene, CDR1 is MNHNS and CDR2 is SASEGT. The CDR3 has 14 residues. The CDR3 DNA sequence: TGTGCCAGCAGTGAACGGCAGTTAGTCTACGAGCAGTACTTC. Protein product: CASSERQLVYEQYF.

The chain joins TRBV7-3 to TRBJ2-2; either TRBD1 or TRBD2 may supply D (5 bases each). Trimming cost V 7 bases and J 3 bases, with 12 bases left between them. The CDR3 extends over 14 amino acids. Germline V gives CDR1 SGHTA, CDR2 FQGTGA. As DNA, the CDR3 is TGTGCCAGCACCCGGGACGGGGACACCGGGGAGCTGTTTTTT. As protein: CASTRDGDTGELFF.

The DNA of the CDR3 is TGTGCCAGCAGCCCGGGGCGAGGCGGGGGCGCGGATTACGGCTACACCTTC. Translation: CASSPGRGGGADYGYTF. This chain links TRBV27 with TRBJ1-2, with D tentatively TRBD1 (6 bases). CDR1 is MNHEY and CDR2 is SMNVEV in the germline V gene (reference sequence). V dropped 6 bases and J dropped 8 bases, with 28 bases sitting between them. This CDR3 has 17 residues.

This sequence joins TRBV28 and TRBJ2-7, with 8 positions matching TRBD1. V lost 5 bases, J lost 6 bases, and 12 bases stayed unmatched. Germline loops: CDR1 MDHEN, CDR2 SYDVKM. CDR3 length: 15 residues. As DNA, the CDR3 is TGTGCCAGCAGTAGCCCCGGACAGGGCAGAGGCGAGCAGTACTTC. Translated, it gives CASSSPGQGRGEQYF.

The J gene is TRBJ1-5, the V gene TRBV27; no clear D gene. This CDR3 is built from 15 residues. Germline-derived CDR1 and CDR2 are MNHEY and SMNVEV (reference sequence). The V end lost 3 bases, the J end lost 0 bases, and 9 bases lay between the germline ends. CDR3 DNA: TGTGCCAGCAGTTTCGGACCTCGTAGCAATCAGCCCCAGCATTTT. Encoded protein: CASSFGPRSNQPQHF.

This chain connects TRBV9 to TRBJ2-7; maybe TRBD1 (6 bases). Trimming removed 4 bases from V and 3 bases from J, with 14 bases in between. Looked up from germline, CDR1 is SGDLS and CDR2 is YYNGEE. This CDR3 comprises 14 residues. For the CDR3, the DNA is TGTGCCAGCAGCCCAGGGGACATCCTCTACGAGCAGTACTTC. It encodes CASSPGDILYEQYF.

As concerns this clone: The same CDR3 is also encoded by other DNA sequences in this sample. V gene TRBV27 combines with J gene TRBJ1-5; D is uncertain. The V gene's germline CDR1 is MNHEY and CDR2 SMNVEV (reference sequence). The CDR3 totals 13 residues. Trimming stripped 5 bases from V and 1 base from J, with 6 bases between. In DNA, the CDR3 is TGTGCCAGCAGTCTGGGAAGCAATCAGCCCCAGCATTTT. This encodes CASSLGSNQPQHF.

The V and J genes are TRBV7-3 and TRBJ2-1; TRBD2 aligns across 9 bases. Trimming cost V 5 bases and J 2 bases; bases outside gene matches: 4. The germline gives CDR1 SGHTA, CDR2 FQGTGA. The CDR3 is 15 amino acids. The CDR3, as DNA: TGTGCCAGCAGCCGTAGCGGGAGCCCCTACAATGAGCAGTTCTTC. This gives the protein CASSRSGSPYNEQFF.

The chain joins TRBV2 to TRBJ1-1; TRBD1 is a possible D gene (5 bases). The CDR3 has 13 amino acids. Germline V CDR1 and CDR2: SNHLY, FYNNEI. V lost 3 bases and J 1 base, leaving 6 bases between the germline ends. The CDR3, as DNA: TGTGCCAGCAGTGAGGGGGAGAACACTGAAGCTTTCTTT. It translates to CASSEGENTEAFF.

V and J are TRBV28 and TRBJ1-2, with 7 nucleotides matching TRBD1. Per germline, CDR1 MDHEN and CDR2 SYDVKM. The V gene end was trimmed by 3 bases and the J gene end by 3 bases; junction bases not matched to a gene: 13. The CDR3 has 17 residues. DNA of the CDR3: TGTGCCAGCAGTTTGAGGAGGGGAGGGGGCGTGTACTATGGCTACACCTTC. This translates into CASSLRRGGGVYYGYTF.

The chain couples TRBV2 to TRBJ2-1; TRBD2 aligns across 13 bases. The CDR3 is made up of 18 amino acids. CDR1 and CDR2 from the germline V gene are SNHLY and FYNNEI. Germline trimming cut 10 bases from V and 6 bases from J; bases unmatched to any gene: 18. The CDR3: CATTNKTSGRPAGNEQFF. The CDR3 DNA follows: TGTGCCACCACAAATAAGACTAGCGGGAGGCCCGCGGGCAATGAGCAGTTCTTC.

The chain recombines TRBV27 with TRBJ1-2; TRBD1 matches 9 bases. The length of the CDR3 is 15 residues. The V gene's germline CDR1 is MNHEY and CDR2 SMNVEV (reference sequence). Trimming removed 3 bases from V and 6 bases from J; junction bases left unmatched: 8. In DNA, the CDR3 is TGTGCCAGCAGTTTGGGACAGGGCATTATCCATGGCTACACCTTC. Protein: CASSLGQGIIHGYTF.

J is TRBJ1-4 and V is TRBV28; TRBD1 matches 8 bases. Germline V gives CDR1 MDHEN, CDR2 SYDVKM. J was trimmed by 14 bases and V by 5 bases; bases with no gene match: 16. The CDR3 length is 15 residues. The CDR3 here is CASSPSGQVLGLLFF. Written as DNA, the CDR3 is TGTGCCAGCAGTCCTTCGGGACAGGTTTTAGGCTTGCTGTTTTTT.

The rearrangement uses TRBV9 and TRBJ1-2, with TRBD1 matching over 9 bases. The germline V gene has CDR1 SGDLS and CDR2 YYNGEE. J gave up 4 bases and V 1 base, and 14 bases lay outside the gene matches. This CDR3 spans 18 amino acids. The CDR3 sequence: CASSVNSGQGRLIYGYTF. For the CDR3, the DNA is TGTGCCAGCAGCGTAAATTCGGGACAGGGCCGTTTAATCTATGGCTACACCTTC.

CDR3 in amino acids: CASSLEGNPYQPQHF. DNA of the CDR3: TGTGCCAGCAGCTTAGAAGGGAACCCCTATCAGCCCCAGCATTTT. The chain couples TRBV7-8 to TRBJ1-5; D remains unclear. Looked up from germline, CDR1 is SGHVS and CDR2 is FQNEAQ. The V end was cut by 1 base, the J end by 5 bases, with 12 bases between. The CDR3 loop spans 15 amino acids.

The J gene is TRBJ1-1, the V gene TRBV4-1, with no clear D. This CDR3 region has 15 residues. The germline gives CDR1 MGHRA, CDR2 YSYEKL. Trimming pared 4 bases from V and 4 bases from J, leaving 16 bases between. The CDR3 DNA reads TGCGCCAGCAGCCCCGGACGGGCTGGAGGCACTGAAGCTTTCTTT. It encodes CASSPGRAGGTEAFF.

The chain carries TRBV19 and TRBJ2-1; possibly TRBD2 for D (6 bases). Trimming took off 3 bases at V and 6 bases at J, with 15 bases between the two ends. The CDR3 sequence is 15 residues long. In germline, CDR1 is LNHDA, CDR2 SQIVND (reference sequence). CDR3 in amino acids: CASSIAGLGGNEQFF. The CDR3, as DNA: TGTGCCAGTAGTATTGCCGGGTTGGGGGGCAATGAGCAGTTCTTC.

This chain joins TRBV4-3 and TRBJ1-1; D ambiguous. CDR3 length: 15 amino acids. Trimming removed 0 bases from V and 4 bases from J, with 12 bases in between. Germline assignment: CDR1 LGHNA and CDR2 YSLEER. CDR3 in DNA: TGCGCCAGCAGCCAAGAAAGCTGGGAGAGCACTGAAGCTTTCTTT. This translates into CASSQESWESTEAFF.

This rearrangement joins TRBV27 to TRBJ2-2; 10 bases align to TRBD1. Germline V gene sequence: CDR1 MNHEY, CDR2 SMNVEV (reference sequence). The CDR3 is 15 residues long. J gave up 8 bases and V 6 bases, and 9 bases lay outside the gene matches. The CDR3 sequence: CASRPGTGVLGELFF. DNA for the CDR3: TGTGCCAGCAGGCCCGGGACAGGGGTTTTGGGGGAGCTGTTTTTT.

The rearrangement joins TRBV19 to TRBJ1-5, with 10 bases identical to TRBD1. The V gene end was trimmed by 6 bases and the J gene end by 6 bases; junction bases not matched to a gene: 2. The CDR3 has 13 residues. In germline, CDR1 is LNHDA, CDR2 SQIVND (reference sequence). CDR3 in DNA: TGTGCCAGTAGGGGGACAGGGGTTCAGCCCCAGCATTTT. Amino acid sequence: CASRGTGVQPQHF.

This clone was recorded only once. This chain joins TRBV30 and TRBJ1-2; D possibly corresponds to TRBD1 (6 bases). The V gene's germline CDR1 is GTSNPN and CDR2 SVGIG (reference sequence). The CDR3 sequence is 15 residues long. V was trimmed by 0 bases and J by 0 bases, leaving 11 bases between them. CDR3 loop: CAWSVNRETNYGYTF. The CDR3 region has the DNA TGTGCCTGGAGTGTTAACAGGGAAACTAACTATGGCTACACCTTC.

This chain uses TRBV28 with TRBJ1-2; D call uncertain. Germline lookup yields CDR1 MDHEN and CDR2 SYDVKM. Trimming took off 0 bases at V and 4 bases at J, with 9 bases between the two ends. This CDR3 contains 14 residues. CDR3: CASSLWGPSYGYTF. The CDR3 DNA reads as TGTGCCAGCAGTTTATGGGGTCCCAGCTATGGCTACACCTTC.

The chain links TRBV2 to TRBJ1-4, with D possibly TRBD1 on 6 matching bases. The germline V gene has CDR1 SNHLY and CDR2 FYNNEI. The V end lost 6 bases, the J end lost 8 bases, and 22 bases lay between the germline ends. The CDR3 has 16 amino acids. The CDR3 sequence: CASRGLVGGIEEKLFF. CDR3 bases: TGTGCCAGCAGAGGGCTCGTTGGGGGCATCGAGGAAAAACTGTTTTTT.

The rearrangement joins TRBV6-1 to TRBJ2-3; D perhaps matches TRBD2 (7 bases). Between the trimmed V and J ends, which lost 5 bases and 6 bases, there was a span of 15 bases. This CDR3 is built from 14 residues. The germline V gene has CDR1 MNHNS and CDR2 SASEGT. The CDR3 spells CASSQGGAPDTQYF. The CDR3 DNA sequence: TGTGCCAGCAGTCAAGGGGGGGCACCCGATACGCAGTATTTT.

The chain employs TRBV14 and TRBJ2-4; possible D gene TRBD2, 6 bases. V gave up 0 bases and J gave up 7 bases, with 22 bases separating them. CDR3 length: 18 residues. Germline values: CDR1 SGHDN, CDR2 FVKESK. CDR3 DNA sequence: TGTGCCAGCAGCCAAGATTGGGTCGAGGGAGGTAGCCGTAACATTCAGTACTTC. Residues: CASSQDWVEGGSRNIQYF.